One T cell receptor beta chain is described in this entry. The source of the sample is a study of T cell responses to AZD1222 COVID-19 vaccine. Using immunoSEQ multiplex PCR, the repertoire was profiled, and TCRdb retains in-frame clones only, with some absent. The table includes 90,000 to 120,000 clones, roughly 87% detected once. CDR1 and CDR2 from the germline V gene are SGHAT and FQNNGV. The CDR3 is made up of 13 amino acids. V dropped 6 bases and J dropped 4 bases, with 12 bases sitting between them. V gene TRBV11-2 combines with J gene TRBJ1-1; tentative D call: TRBD1 (5 bases). The receptor comes from an adult in good health. Sequenced here: peripheral blood, sampled on day 0 of AZD1222 vaccination. The CDR3 DNA reads TGTGCCAGCAGAACCTCAGGGTTCACTGAAGCTTTCTTT. This gives the protein CASRTSGFTEAFF.